This T cell receptor (beta chain) stems from a study of T cell responses to AZD1222 COVID-19 vaccine. In the study overall: Combined were second doses at about 4 or about 12 weeks. General study points: In a largely white British group with more females than males, clonal diversity was possibly underestimated. Sampling captured repertoires only after the peak T cell response.

V was clipped by 1 base and J by 1 base, with 7 bases between them. CDR1 is SQVTM, CDR2 ANQGSEA, per germline. The CDR3 sequence is 13 residues long. Regarding this clone: The antigen is unknown.

The protocol was immunoSEQ multiplex PCR, while the TCRdb copy is restricted to in-frame clones and leaves out a portion. The sample shows about 110,000 clones, roughly 87% of them seen only once. The V call is TRBV29-1, the J call TRBJ1-1; D perhaps matches TRBD1 (6 bases). The input for sequencing was peripheral blood, taken on day 0 of AZD1222 vaccination. This TCR was sampled from an adult in good health. In nucleotides, the CDR3 is TGCAGCGTTGAAGGGGGACAGAACACTGAAGCTTTCTTT. Its protein is CSVEGGQNTEAFF.